These 18 T cell receptor beta chains share one sample of origin, sequenced in a study of blood T cells in healthy people across ages. For the second PCR, which ran for about 6 to 11 cycles, a sample-barcoded 5' primer and a J-beta primer mix were used. TCRdb independently ran MiXCR on the 5' RACE reads; one entry per CDR3 protein. The sample shows about 1,500,000 distinct CDR3 sequences, roughly 27% of them seen only once. Sequencing was carried out using blood. These receptors were collected from a woman in her 30s in good health.

Remarks on this clonotype: The CDR3 carries no conserved terminal phenylalanine or tryptophan, so it likely arises from a read error. The chain has TRBV24-1 and TRBJ1-2, with 7 bases aligning to TRBD1. This CDR3 is 14 amino acids long. Germline CDR1 is KGHDR and CDR2 is SFDVKD. V lost 2 bases and J lost 2; bases outside the gene matches: 1. DNA for the CDR3: TGTGCCACCAGTGATTGGACAGGAAACTATGGCTACACCTCC. Amino acids: CATSDWTGNYGYTS.

This clonotype came up once. The CDR3 nucleotides read TGCGCCAGCTGGGCAGGGATGGAGACTGAAGCTTTCTTT. It specifies CASWAGMETEAFF. This chain connects TRBV5-1 to TRBJ1-1, with a possible D match to TRBD1 (5 bases). This CDR3 region has 13 residues. The ends were cut back, 7 bases at V and 5 bases at J, with 15 bases in the middle. Germline V gene sequence: CDR1 SGHRS, CDR2 YFSETQ.

The chain couples TRBV10-1 to TRBJ2-7; D gene uncertain. Germline-derived CDR1 and CDR2 are WNHNN and SYGVQD (reference sequence). CDR3 length: 14 amino acids. Trimming left V 3 bases short and J 4 bases short, with 13 bases between. The CDR3 protein is CASSESLSVYEQYF. As DNA, the CDR3 is TGCGCCAGCAGTGAAAGTCTCTCGGTGTACGAGCAGTACTTC.

Only a few counts were recorded for this clonotype. This chain connects TRBV3-1 to TRBJ2-3; possibly TRBD1 for D (5 bases). V was pared by 0 bases and J by 2 bases, with 9 bases between. There are 15 residues in the CDR3. Looked up from germline, CDR1 is LGHDT and CDR2 is YNNKEL (reference sequence). The DNA of the CDR3 is TGTGCCAGCAGCCAAGAGGACAAGATCACAGATACGCAGTATTTT. It specifies CASSQEDKITDTQYF.

There are a few counts of this clonotype. J is TRBJ2-7 and V is TRBV7-2, with 8 positions matching TRBD2. CDR1 SGHTA and CDR2 FQGNSA come from the germline V gene. This CDR3 has 16 amino acids. Trimming cost V 5 bases and J 2 bases; bases outside gene matches: 11. The DNA for the CDR3 is TGTGCCAGCAGCCGAGATGTAGCGGGGACGACCTACGAGCAGTACTTC. Its protein product is CASSRDVAGTTYEQYF. Full variable domain (rest looked up from reference TRBV7-2 and TRBJ2-7): GAGVSQSPSNKVTEKGKDVELRCDPISGHTALYWYRQSLGQGLEFLIYFQGNSAPDKSGLPSDRFSAERTGGSVSTLTIQRTQQEDSAVYLCASSRDVAGTTYEQYFGPGTRLTVT.

With regard to this clonotype: Its ends do not fully match the called genes, so a read error is possible. V usage is TRBV11-1 and J usage is TRBJ2-3; 9 nucleotides align to TRBD2. CDR1 and CDR2 from the germline V gene are SGHAT and FQDESV (reference sequence). The CDR3 length is 14 residues. The CDR3 DNA reads TGTGCCAGTACTCCGCGGGGGGGCACAGATACGCGGTATTTT. It yields the protein CASTPRGGTDTRYF.

V usage is TRBV21-1 and J usage is TRBJ2-5. TRBV21-1 counts as a pseudogene. The CDR3 runs 18 residues. The CDR3 bases are TGTGCCAGCAACATTACGGCTTTCCAGCACCGACGACAAGAGACCCAGTACTTC. Its protein product is CASNITAFQHRRQETQYF.

This chain uses TRBV2 with TRBJ2-3; D may correspond to TRBD1 or TRBD2 (5 bases each). V was clipped by 6 bases and J by 7 bases, with 20 bases between them. Germline values: CDR1 SNHLY, CDR2 FYNNEI. CDR3 length equals 15 residues. For the CDR3, the DNA is TGTGCCAGCAGCAACCGGGACCAAAAAAAGTATACGCAGTATTTT. Amino acid sequence: CASSNRDQKKYTQYF. Using reference TRBV2 and TRBJ2-3 for the parts outside the CDR3, the full variable domain is EPEVTQTPSHQVTQMGQEVILRCVPISNHLYFYWYRQILGQKVEFLVSFYNNEISEKSEIFDDQFSVERPDGSNFTLKIRSTKLEDSAMYFCASSNRDQKKYTQYFGPGTRLTVL.

This clonotype was seen repeatedly, ten times or more. The gene calls are TRBV5-1 and TRBJ2-7; D call uncertain. The CDR3 spans 13 residues. V lost 1 base and J lost 5, with 10 bases in between. Germline assignment: CDR1 SGHRS and CDR2 YFSETQ. CDR3 residues: CASSLTGWDEQYF. As DNA, the CDR3 is TGCGCCAGCAGCTTGACCGGGTGGGACGAGCAGTACTTC.

As to this clonotype: One base away lies a much larger clone, so this may be a sequencing read error. The chain couples TRBV7-2 to TRBJ2-7, with 7 bases fitting TRBD1. Germline V gene data show CDR1 as SGHTA and CDR2 as FQGNSA. CDR3 size: 13 residues. This CDR3 reads CVSSSRTGLEQYF. DNA of the CDR3: TGTGTCAGCAGCTCGCGGACAGGTCTCGAGCAGTACTTC.

In this sample, this clonotype turned up many times. This sequence joins TRBV29-1 and TRBJ1-4; D gene unclear. Looked up from germline, CDR1 is SQVTM and CDR2 is ANQGSEA. V lost 7 bases to trimming and J lost 7 bases, with 10 bases between them. The CDR3 totals 11 residues. CDR3: CSAGSPEKLFF. The CDR3 DNA reads as TGCAGCGCCGGCTCCCCTGAAAAACTGTTTTTT. The whole variable domain, filled in from reference TRBV29-1 and TRBJ1-4, reads SAVISQKPSRDICQRGTSLTIQCQVDSQVTMMFWYRQQPGQSLTLIATANQGSEATYESGFVIDKFPISRPNLTFSTLTVSNMSPEDSSIYLCSAGSPEKLFFGSGTQLSVL.

There are a few counts of this clonotype. J is TRBJ2-7 and V is TRBV3-1; the D gene is possibly TRBD1 (6 bases). Germline CDR1 LGHDT, CDR2 YNNKEL (reference sequence). The CDR3 totals 14 residues. V lost 6 bases and J 7 bases, leaving 19 bases between the germline ends. CDR3 amino acids: CASSFLGTPLEQYF. The DNA of the CDR3 is TGTGCCAGCAGTTTTCTTGGGACACCCCTGGAGCAGTACTTC.

This clonotype was seen ten or more times. The rearrangement joins TRBV3-1 to TRBJ1-2; TRBD1 is a possible D gene (5 bases). V was trimmed by 3 bases and J by 2 bases, leaving 7 bases between them. Germline CDR1 and CDR2: LGHDT and YNNKEL (reference sequence). The CDR3 is made up of 13 amino acids. The CDR3 loop is CASSQGGNYGYTF. CDR3 coding DNA: TGTGCCAGCAGCCAGGGGGGAAACTATGGCTACACCTTC.

The rearrangement uses TRBV7-2 and TRBJ2-1; 12 positions agree with TRBD1. This CDR3 contains 18 residues. V lost 4 bases to trimming and J lost 4 bases; unmatched junction nucleotides: 11. Per germline, CDR1 SGHTA and CDR2 FQGNSA. The CDR3 is CASSSRDRGRVGYNEQFF. In DNA, the CDR3 is TGTGCCAGCAGCTCCCGGGACAGGGGGCGTGTGGGGTACAATGAGCAGTTCTTC. Using reference TRBV7-2 and TRBJ2-1 for the parts outside the CDR3, the full variable domain is GAGVSQSPSNKVTEKGKDVELRCDPISGHTALYWYRQSLGQGLEFLIYFQGNSAPDKSGLPSDRFSAERTGGSVSTLTIQRTQQEDSAVYLCASSSRDRGRVGYNEQFFGPGTRLTVL.

The genes are TRBV30 and TRBJ2-3; 11 positions agree with TRBD2. The CDR3 runs 16 residues. CDR1 GTSNPN and CDR2 SVGIG come from the germline V gene (reference sequence). V lost 4 bases, J lost 3 bases, and 9 bases stayed unmatched. In DNA form, the CDR3 reads TGTGCCTGGACCCTAGGGACTAGCGGAATTACAGATACGCAGTATTTT. Its translation: CAWTLGTSGITDTQYF.

J is TRBJ1-2 and V is TRBV12-3 or TRBV12-4; 11 bases are a match to TRBD1. V trimming: 7 bases; J trimming: 5 bases; junction bases outside the gene matches: 6. The CDR3 is 14 amino acids. CDR3 sequence: CASNTGTGGYGYTF. CDR3 nucleotide sequence: TGTGCCAGCAATACCGGGACAGGGGGATATGGCTACACCTTC.

In the case of this clonotype: Its ends do not fully match the called genes, so a read error is possible. The chain couples TRBV29-1 to TRBJ1-5; D is unresolved. The CDR3 covers 14 residues. Looked up from germline, CDR1 is SQVTM and CDR2 is ANQGSEA. In DNA, the CDR3 is TGCAGCGTTGAGGATGGTTTCGGCAATCCGCCCCAGCATTTT. It specifies CSVEDGFGNPPQHF.

The table lists this clonotype with many counts. This sequence joins TRBV29-1 and TRBJ2-1; 8 bases are shared with TRBD1. CDR1 and CDR2 (germline): SQVTM, ANQGSEA. This CDR3 is 13 amino acids long. J gave up 8 bases and V 3 bases, and 6 bases lay outside the gene matches. CDR3 amino acids: CSVDRTGLDEQFF. CDR3 nucleotides: TGCAGCGTTGACCGGACAGGGCTTGATGAGCAGTTCTTC.